This T cell receptor (beta chain) was captured by sequencing in a study of neurological immune-mediated disorders. This clonotype was recorded at least ten times. Its antigen is as yet unknown. Study findings and constraints: Among 34 multiple sclerosis patients, phylogenetic grouping put the repertoires of 18 into a single related-CDR3 cluster, a possible signature. Private repertoires in all groups were suggested by the finding that expanded clones across subjects shared no CDR3 amino acid sequences.

This CDR3 contains 15 residues. V gave up 5 bases and J gave up 0 bases, with 12 bases separating them. With 10-nucleotide random UMIs included, cDNA was synthesized by 5'RACE. TCRdb itself ran the 5' RACE reads through MiXCR, one entry per CDR3 protein. The sample has about 53,000 distinct CDR3 sequences; under 4.5% are singletons. Input material: PBMCs. The chain employs TRBV12-3 or TRBV12-4 and TRBJ2-3; D ambiguous. This receptor was identified in a woman aged 25 to 39 with multiple sclerosis. The DNA for the CDR3 is TGTGCCAGCAGTCCTAGTGAAACTAGCACAGATACGCAGTATTTT. It yields the protein CASSPSETSTDTQYF.